This TCR beta chain was identified during a study of blood T cells in healthy people across ages. Alongside a J-beta primer mix, a sample-barcoded 5' primer served in a second PCR lasting roughly 7 to 11 cycles. The template-switch adaptor, which had 12 random nucleotides, put a tag on each cDNA molecule. TCRdb called the 5' RACE reads again in MiXCR, with one record for every CDR3 protein. The sample records roughly 930,000 distinct CDR3 sequences, approximately 49% being singletons. In this sample, this clonotype turned up once. As yet, its antigen is unknown. Study conclusions and caveats: Unsorted PBMCs blocked a conclusive comparison of naive and antigen-experienced cells. Diversity was estimated from one million T cells, and these estimates were considered underestimates.

The germline CDR1 and CDR2 sequences are SGHRS and YFSETQ. V lost 7 bases, J lost 4 bases, and 11 bases lay in between. The CDR3 has 12 amino acids. This sequence originates from a man aged 25-40 years in good health. Sequenced: blood. The chain has TRBV5-1 and TRBJ2-5, with D maybe TRBD2 (5 bases). DNA of the CDR3: TGCGCCAGCGCTAACGCGGGAGAGACCCAGTACTTC. This encodes CASANAGETQYF.